A selection of T cell receptor beta chains follows, all from one sample in a study of blood T cell repertoires in COVID-19. Data came from immunoSEQ multiplex PCR; TCRdb stores just in-frame clones and leaves some out. The sample shows about 300,000 clones, 88% of them seen only once. Input material: peripheral blood. The receptors were sampled from a woman aged 25 to 45 with COVID-19, enrolled during active disease. CDR3s include the opening cysteine and the closing phenylalanine or tryptophan. Each record gives: D gene, clone size, V gene, J gene, CDR3 DNA, CDR3 protein. The D gene is left open where the match is weak. Only part of the rows carry a size: once, few, many, or a class if the clone is expanded.

d_call: .; clone_size: .; v_call: TRBV12-3/TRBV12-4; j_call: TRBJ2-7; cdr3_nt: TGTGCCAGCAGGGGCCGAGCATACGAGCAGTACTTC; cdr3_aa: CASRGRAYEQYF
d_call: .; clone_size: .; v_call: TRBV3-1/TRBV3-2; j_call: TRBJ2-2; cdr3_nt: TGTGCCAGCAGCCAACGGCAGGTCGGGGAGCTGTTTTTT; cdr3_aa: CASSQRQVGELFF
d_call: .; clone_size: once; v_call: TRBV30; j_call: TRBJ1-5; cdr3_nt: TGTGCCTGGAGCAGTAAGAACCCCGGGACATTAAATCAGCCCCAGCATTTT; cdr3_aa: CAWSSKNPGTLNQPQHF
d_call: .; clone_size: many; v_call: TRBV4-1; j_call: TRBJ1-6; cdr3_nt: TGCGCCAGCAGCCAAATGGGGAGGGATTCACCCCTCCACTTT; cdr3_aa: CASSQMGRDSPLHF
d_call: TRBD1; clone_size: few; v_call: TRBV5-5; j_call: TRBJ1-4; cdr3_nt: TGTGCCAGCAGCTTGCTGGGACAGGGGGCAACTAATGAAAAACTGTTTTTT; cdr3_aa: CASSLLGQGATNEKLFF
d_call: .; clone_size: .; v_call: TRBV9; j_call: TRBJ2-2; cdr3_nt: TGTGCCAGCAGCCCCCTCTTCCGGAACACCGGGGAGCTGTTTTTT; cdr3_aa: CASSPLFRNTGELFF
d_call: TRBD1; clone_size: .; v_call: TRBV5-1; j_call: TRBJ1-2; cdr3_nt: TGCGCCAGCAGTCAACTCGGGACAGGGGCGGTCGACTATGGCTACACCTTC; cdr3_aa: CASSQLGTGAVDYGYTF
d_call: .; clone_size: .; v_call: TRBV7-9; j_call: TRBJ1-2; cdr3_nt: TGTGCCAGCAGCTCTGGGGCCTATGGCTACACCTTC; cdr3_aa: CASSSGAYGYTF
d_call: TRBD1; clone_size: .; v_call: TRBV6-1; j_call: TRBJ2-5; cdr3_nt: TGTGCCAGCAGTGGCCCCCCACCGAGGACTCTCTCAGGGGGAGAGACCCAGTACTTC; cdr3_aa: CASSGPPPRTLSGGETQYF
d_call: .; clone_size: .; v_call: TRBV19; j_call: TRBJ1-2; cdr3_nt: TGTGCCAGTAGCCGTACCACCGGCGAGGCCCGAAGAGGTGGCTACACCTTC; cdr3_aa: CASSRTTGEARRGGYTF
d_call: .; clone_size: .; v_call: TRBV27; j_call: TRBJ2-2; cdr3_nt: TGTGCCAGCAGTTTTGACAGGAGGAGTACCGGGGAGCTGTTTTTT; cdr3_aa: CASSFDRRSTGELFF
d_call: TRBD1; clone_size: .; v_call: TRBV6-1; j_call: TRBJ1-2; cdr3_nt: TGTGCCAGCAGTGATTCAGGGGGCGCTTCGCGATACACCTTC; cdr3_aa: CASSDSGGASRYTF
d_call: .; clone_size: once; v_call: TRBV5-8; j_call: TRBJ1-2; cdr3_nt: TGTGCCAGCAGACCCCGAGGTTCCTCTGGTGGCTACACCTTC; cdr3_aa: CASRPRGSSGGYTF
d_call: .; clone_size: .; v_call: TRBV4-2; j_call: TRBJ2-3; cdr3_nt: TGTGCCAGCAGCCAATTCAGGGATACGCAGTATTTT; cdr3_aa: CASSQFRDTQYF
d_call: .; clone_size: once; v_call: TRBV4-1; j_call: TRBJ1-4; cdr3_nt: TGCGCCAGCAGCCAAGACGAGGGTGGAGGTGAAAAACTGTTTTTT; cdr3_aa: CASSQDEGGGEKLFF
d_call: TRBD1; clone_size: .; v_call: TRBV5-6; j_call: TRBJ2-5; cdr3_nt: TGTGCCAGCAGCTCCTCCGGGACAGGGGGTAAGGAGACCCAGTACTTC; cdr3_aa: CASSSSGTGGKETQYF
d_call: .; clone_size: .; v_call: TRBV28; j_call: TRBJ1-3; cdr3_nt: TGTGCCACCTCGCGGGGGCCCAACTCTGGAAACACCATATATTTT; cdr3_aa: CATSRGPNSGNTIYF
d_call: TRBD1; clone_size: .; v_call: TRBV6-5; j_call: TRBJ2-5; cdr3_nt: TGTGCCACCTTGGGACAGCGGGAGACCCAGTACTTC; cdr3_aa: CATLGQRETQYF
d_call: .; clone_size: .; v_call: TRBV4-1; j_call: TRBJ2-5; cdr3_nt: TGCGCCAGCAGCCAGTGGGGGGACGCCAACGAGTCCCAGTACTTC; cdr3_aa: CASSQWGDANESQYF
d_call: TRBD1; clone_size: .; v_call: TRBV12-3/TRBV12-4; j_call: TRBJ1-2; cdr3_nt: TGTGCCAGCAGTGAGGGGGCGGTCTATGGCTACACCTTC; cdr3_aa: CASSEGAVYGYTF
d_call: TRBD1; clone_size: .; v_call: TRBV6-5; j_call: TRBJ1-4; cdr3_nt: TGTGCCAGCAAAACCGGACAGGGTTTCTTTGAAAAACTGTTTTTT; cdr3_aa: CASKTGQGFFEKLFF
d_call: .; clone_size: .; v_call: TRBV12-3/TRBV12-4; j_call: TRBJ1-2; cdr3_nt: TGTGCCAGCAGCCAAACGGGGGGTTCGGGCTACACCTTC; cdr3_aa: CASSQTGGSGYTF
d_call: .; clone_size: few; v_call: TRBV9; j_call: TRBJ1-2; cdr3_nt: TGTGCCAGCAGCGTAGAACTGACTCCTGCACCTAACTATGGCTACACCTTC; cdr3_aa: CASSVELTPAPNYGYTF
d_call: TRBD1; clone_size: .; v_call: TRBV2; j_call: TRBJ1-3; cdr3_nt: TGTGCCAGCAGTGAAAGCCGGGACAGGGGACGGAACACCATATATTTT; cdr3_aa: CASSESRDRGRNTIYF
d_call: .; clone_size: .; v_call: TRBV5-1; j_call: TRBJ1-1; cdr3_nt: TGCGCCAGCAGCTTGGTGGCAGGCATGAACACTGAAGCTTTCTTT; cdr3_aa: CASSLVAGMNTEAFF
d_call: TRBD1; clone_size: .; v_call: TRBV27; j_call: TRBJ1-5; cdr3_nt: TGTGCCAGCACCCCGCGACAGGGGGGTCAGCCCCAGCATTTT; cdr3_aa: CASTPRQGGQPQHF
d_call: .; clone_size: .; v_call: TRBV25-1; j_call: TRBJ2-7; cdr3_nt: TGTGCCAGCAGGGCAGCCGTTGGGGCGAGACAACCCTACGAGCAGTACTTC; cdr3_aa: CASRAAVGARQPYEQYF
d_call: .; clone_size: .; v_call: TRBV27; j_call: TRBJ2-3; cdr3_nt: TGTGCCAGCGGTTCCTCTGCAGGGGTCGGCACAGATACGCAGTATTTT; cdr3_aa: CASGSSAGVGTDTQYF
d_call: .; clone_size: .; v_call: TRBV6-4; j_call: TRBJ1-5; cdr3_nt: TGTGCCAGCAGTTACAATCGGCCCCAGCATTTT; cdr3_aa: CASSYNRPQHF
d_call: .; clone_size: .; v_call: TRBV21-1; j_call: TRBJ2-3; cdr3_nt: TGTGCCAGCATCGATTCGGGGACTAGCGCGTGGAGGAATACGCAGTATTTT; cdr3_aa: CASIDSGTSAWRNTQYF
d_call: TRBD2; clone_size: .; v_call: TRBV9; j_call: TRBJ2-3; cdr3_nt: TGTGCCAGCAGCGATAGCGGGGGGACCTTCACAGATACGCAGTATTTT; cdr3_aa: CASSDSGGTFTDTQYF
d_call: .; clone_size: .; v_call: TRBV6-6; j_call: TRBJ2-2; cdr3_nt: TGTGCCAGCAGTTACTCGACTAGAGCAACGGCCGGGGAGCTGTTTTTT; cdr3_aa: CASSYSTRATAGELFF
d_call: TRBD2; clone_size: .; v_call: TRBV11-2; j_call: TRBJ2-3; cdr3_nt: TGTGCCAGCAGCCGAAGACTAGCGGGGGCAGCTAGCACAGATACGCAGTATTTT; cdr3_aa: CASSRRLAGAASTDTQYF
d_call: .; clone_size: .; v_call: TRBV7-9; j_call: TRBJ1-6; cdr3_nt: TGTGCCAGCAGCTTGGGGGGGAGAGGGTCACCCCTCCACTTT; cdr3_aa: CASSLGGRGSPLHF
d_call: .; clone_size: .; v_call: TRBV5-4; j_call: TRBJ1-2; cdr3_nt: TGTGCCAGCAGCGAGGTGCGCTCTGGCTACACCTTC; cdr3_aa: CASSEVRSGYTF
d_call: .; clone_size: .; v_call: TRBV7-2; j_call: TRBJ1-2; cdr3_nt: TGTGCCAGCAGCCATGGAGGCGACTATGGCTACACCTTC; cdr3_aa: CASSHGGDYGYTF
d_call: .; clone_size: .; v_call: TRBV7-6; j_call: TRBJ1-3; cdr3_nt: TGTGCCAGCAAGGGAGATGGAAACACCATATATTTT; cdr3_aa: CASKGDGNTIYF
d_call: TRBD1; clone_size: .; v_call: TRBV4-2; j_call: TRBJ1-1; cdr3_nt: TGTGCCAGCAGCCAGGCCGGGACAGCGAACACTGAAGCTTTCTTT; cdr3_aa: CASSQAGTANTEAFF
d_call: TRBD1; clone_size: .; v_call: TRBV20-1; j_call: TRBJ1-2; cdr3_nt: TGCAGTGCTAGTGGGGGGACAGGGGGCAGAGGCTACACCTTC; cdr3_aa: CSASGGTGGRGYTF
d_call: .; clone_size: .; v_call: TRBV4-1; j_call: TRBJ1-5; cdr3_nt: TGCGCCAGCAGCCGCCAGATCCATAGCAATCAGCCCCAGCATTTT; cdr3_aa: CASSRQIHSNQPQHF
d_call: .; clone_size: .; v_call: TRBV6-2/TRBV6-3; j_call: TRBJ2-5; cdr3_nt: TGTGCCAGCAGTTACGGGGGGGGGCAACGAGGAGAGACCCAGTACTTC; cdr3_aa: CASSYGGGQRGETQYF
d_call: TRBD1; clone_size: .; v_call: TRBV5-5; j_call: TRBJ2-3; cdr3_nt: TGTGCCAGCAGCTTGTCCCTTCTAACTGGACAGGGCGCAGATACGCAGTATTTT; cdr3_aa: CASSLSLLTGQGADTQYF
d_call: .; clone_size: .; v_call: TRBV5-8; j_call: TRBJ2-5; cdr3_nt: TGTGCCAGCAGCTTGCTGGGGCTAACAGAGACCCAGTACTTC; cdr3_aa: CASSLLGLTETQYF
d_call: .; clone_size: .; v_call: TRBV27; j_call: TRBJ2-1; cdr3_nt: TGTGCCAGCAGTTTAGGGCGGTGGAGGGGGCATAATGAGCAGTTCTTC; cdr3_aa: CASSLGRWRGHNEQFF
d_call: TRBD1; clone_size: .; v_call: TRBV4-1; j_call: TRBJ1-1; cdr3_nt: TGCGCCAGCAGCGAGAGAGATACTTTAACAGGGGATGGGACTGAAGCTTTCTTT; cdr3_aa: CASSERDTLTGDGTEAFF
d_call: .; clone_size: .; v_call: TRBV11-2; j_call: TRBJ1-2; cdr3_nt: TGTGCCAGCAGCTTAATCCCCAGAAACTATGGCTACACCTTC; cdr3_aa: CASSLIPRNYGYTF
d_call: .; clone_size: .; v_call: TRBV4-3; j_call: TRBJ2-7; cdr3_nt: TGCGCCAGCAGCCAAGAAATAGGAGCCTACGAGCAGTACTTC; cdr3_aa: CASSQEIGAYEQYF
d_call: .; clone_size: .; v_call: TRBV5-1; j_call: TRBJ2-3; cdr3_nt: TGCGCCAGCAGCTTGGCCAGGAGCACAGATACGCAGTATTTT; cdr3_aa: CASSLARSTDTQYF